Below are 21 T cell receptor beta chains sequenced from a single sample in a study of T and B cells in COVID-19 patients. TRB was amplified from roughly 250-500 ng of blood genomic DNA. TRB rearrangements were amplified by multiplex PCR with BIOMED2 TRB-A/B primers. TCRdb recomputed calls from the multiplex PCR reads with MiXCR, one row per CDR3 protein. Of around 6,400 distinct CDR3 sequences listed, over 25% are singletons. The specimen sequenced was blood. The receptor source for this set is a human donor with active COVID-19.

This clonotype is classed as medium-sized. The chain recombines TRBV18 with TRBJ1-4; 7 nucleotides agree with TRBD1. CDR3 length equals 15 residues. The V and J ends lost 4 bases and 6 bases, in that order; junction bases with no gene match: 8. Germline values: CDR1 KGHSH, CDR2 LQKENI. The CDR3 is CASSRQGGFDEKLFF. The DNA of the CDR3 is TGTGCCAGCTCACGACAGGGAGGTTTCGATGAAAAACTGTTTTTT.

The CDR3 reads CASSQVGQGYEQYF. DNA of the CDR3: TGCGCCAGCAGCCAAGTCGGACAGGGCTACGAGCAGTACTTC. The rearrangement uses TRBV4-3 and TRBJ2-7; 8 positions agree with TRBD1. The CDR3 is 14 amino acids. The germline V gene has CDR1 LGHNA and CDR2 YSLEER. The ends lost 1 base at V and 3 bases at J; junction bases unmatched: 2.

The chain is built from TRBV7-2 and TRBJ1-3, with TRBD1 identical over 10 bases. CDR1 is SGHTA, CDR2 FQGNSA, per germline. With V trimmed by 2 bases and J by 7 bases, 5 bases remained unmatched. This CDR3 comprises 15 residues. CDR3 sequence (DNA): TGTGCCAGCAGCTTACGTAGGACAGGGGGGAACACCATATATTTT. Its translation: CASSLRRTGGNTIYF. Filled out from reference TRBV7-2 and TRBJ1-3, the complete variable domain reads GAGVSQSPSNKVTEKGKDVELRCDPISGHTALYWYRQSLGQGLEFLIYFQGNSAPDKSGLPSDRFSAERTGGSVSTLTIQRTQQEDSAVYLCASSLRRTGGNTIYFGEGSWLTVV.

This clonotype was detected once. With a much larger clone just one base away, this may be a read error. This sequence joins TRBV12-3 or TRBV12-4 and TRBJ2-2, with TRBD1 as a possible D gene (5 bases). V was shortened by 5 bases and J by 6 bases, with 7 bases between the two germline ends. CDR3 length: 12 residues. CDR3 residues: CASSQGSGELFF. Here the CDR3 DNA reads TGTGCCAGCAGTCAGGGTTCCGGGGAGCTGTTTTTT.

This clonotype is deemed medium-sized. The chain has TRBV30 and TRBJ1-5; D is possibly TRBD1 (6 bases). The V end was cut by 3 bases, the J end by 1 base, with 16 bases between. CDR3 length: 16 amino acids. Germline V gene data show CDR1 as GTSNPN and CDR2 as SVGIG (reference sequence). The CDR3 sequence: CAWRAGGQVSNQPQHF. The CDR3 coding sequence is TGTGCCTGGAGGGCCGGGGGGCAGGTGAGCAATCAGCCCCAGCATTTT.

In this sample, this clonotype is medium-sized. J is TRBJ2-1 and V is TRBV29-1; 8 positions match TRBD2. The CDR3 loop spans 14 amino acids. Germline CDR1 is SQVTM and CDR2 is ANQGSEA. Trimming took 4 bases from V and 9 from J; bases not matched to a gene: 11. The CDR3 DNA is TGCAGCGTTGGAGTCCGGGGGGGCCGTGGTGAGCAGTTCTTC. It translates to CSVGVRGGRGEQFF.

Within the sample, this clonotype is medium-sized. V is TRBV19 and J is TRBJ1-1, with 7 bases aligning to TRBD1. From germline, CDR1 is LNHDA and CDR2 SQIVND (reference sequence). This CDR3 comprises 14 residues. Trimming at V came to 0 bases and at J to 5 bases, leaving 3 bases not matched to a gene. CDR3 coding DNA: TGTGCCAGTAGTATAGAAGGCAGGGGGACTGAAGCTTTCTTT. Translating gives CASSIEGRGTEAFF.

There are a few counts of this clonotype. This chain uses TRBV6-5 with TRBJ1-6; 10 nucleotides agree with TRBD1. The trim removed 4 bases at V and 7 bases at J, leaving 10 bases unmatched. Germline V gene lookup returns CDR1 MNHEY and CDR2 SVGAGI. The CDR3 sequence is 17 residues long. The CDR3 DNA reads TGTGCCAGCAGTTCCCCCTCCGGACAGGGGGTGAATTCACCCCTCCACTTT. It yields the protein CASSSPSGQGVNSPLHF.

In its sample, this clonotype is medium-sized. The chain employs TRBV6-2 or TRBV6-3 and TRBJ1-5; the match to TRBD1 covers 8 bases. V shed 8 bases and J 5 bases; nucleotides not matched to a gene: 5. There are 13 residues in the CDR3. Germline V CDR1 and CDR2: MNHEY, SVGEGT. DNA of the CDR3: TGTGCCAGCGACAGGGGACCTTATCAGCCCCAGCATTTT. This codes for CASDRGPYQPQHF.

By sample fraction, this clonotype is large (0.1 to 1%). CDR3 amino acids: CSDRNSYNEQFF. CDR3 sequence (DNA): TGCAGCGACCGAAACTCGTACAATGAGCAGTTCTTC. This rearrangement joins TRBV29-1 to TRBJ2-1; D is uncertain. This CDR3 spans 12 amino acids. The germline gives CDR1 SQVTM, CDR2 ANQGSEA. V gave up 7 bases and J gave up 4 bases, with 11 bases separating them.

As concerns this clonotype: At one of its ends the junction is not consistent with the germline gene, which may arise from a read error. CDR3 nucleotides: TGTGCCAGCAGCCAAGTGGACTCAGGGTGGAATGAGCAGTTCTTC. It encodes CASSQVDSGWNEQFF. The chain uses TRBV4-3 and TRBJ2-1; either TRBD1 or TRBD2 may fit D (5 bases each). The CDR3 has 15 residues. CDR1 is LGHNA and CDR2 is YSLEER in the germline V gene.

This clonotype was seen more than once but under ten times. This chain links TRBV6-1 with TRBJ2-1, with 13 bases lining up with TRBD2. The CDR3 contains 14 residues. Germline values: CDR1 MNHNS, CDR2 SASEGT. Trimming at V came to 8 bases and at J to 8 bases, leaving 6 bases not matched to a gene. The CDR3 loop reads CASSLAGGIYEQFF. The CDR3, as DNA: TGTGCCAGCTCACTAGCGGGGGGGATTTATGAGCAGTTCTTC.

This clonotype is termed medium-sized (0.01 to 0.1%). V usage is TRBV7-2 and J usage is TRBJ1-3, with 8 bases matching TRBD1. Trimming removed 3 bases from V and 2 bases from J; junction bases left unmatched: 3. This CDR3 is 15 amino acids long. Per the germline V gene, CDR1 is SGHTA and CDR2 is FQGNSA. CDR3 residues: CASSFTGGTGNTIYF. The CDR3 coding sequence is TGTGCCAGCAGCTTCACAGGGGGGACTGGAAACACCATATATTTT.

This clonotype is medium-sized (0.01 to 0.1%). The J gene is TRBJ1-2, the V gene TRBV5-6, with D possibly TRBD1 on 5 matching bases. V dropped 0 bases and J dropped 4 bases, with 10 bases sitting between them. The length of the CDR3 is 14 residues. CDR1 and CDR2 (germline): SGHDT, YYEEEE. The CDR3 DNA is TGTGCCAGCAGCTTGGATGGCGGGGGCTATGGCTACACCTTC. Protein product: CASSLDGGGYGYTF.

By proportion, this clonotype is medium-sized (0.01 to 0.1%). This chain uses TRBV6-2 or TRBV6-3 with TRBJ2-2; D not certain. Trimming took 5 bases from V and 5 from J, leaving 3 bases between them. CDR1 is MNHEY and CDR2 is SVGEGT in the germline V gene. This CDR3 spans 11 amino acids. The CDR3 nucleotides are TGTGCCAGCAGTAATACCGGGGAGCTGTTTTTT. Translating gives CASSNTGELFF.

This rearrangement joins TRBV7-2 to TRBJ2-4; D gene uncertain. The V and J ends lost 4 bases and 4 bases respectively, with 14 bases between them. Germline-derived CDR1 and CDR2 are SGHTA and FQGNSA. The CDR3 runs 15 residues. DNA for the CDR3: TGTGCCAGCAGCTCCGCCCGGACCCTAAAAAACATTCAGTACTTC. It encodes CASSSARTLKNIQYF.

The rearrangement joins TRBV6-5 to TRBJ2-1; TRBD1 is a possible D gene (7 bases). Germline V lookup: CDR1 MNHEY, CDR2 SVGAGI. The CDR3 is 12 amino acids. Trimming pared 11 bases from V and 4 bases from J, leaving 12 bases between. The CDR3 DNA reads TGTGCCGGCGGGGACAGTTACAATGAGCAGTTCTTC. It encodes CAGGDSYNEQFF.

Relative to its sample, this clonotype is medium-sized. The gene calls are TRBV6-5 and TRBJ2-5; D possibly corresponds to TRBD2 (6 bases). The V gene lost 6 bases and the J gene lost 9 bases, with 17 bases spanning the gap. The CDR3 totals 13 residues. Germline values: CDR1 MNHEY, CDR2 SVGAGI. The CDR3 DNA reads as TGTGCCAGCAGAGGGACTTTAGTAACGGCCCAGTACTTC. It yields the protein CASRGTLVTAQYF.

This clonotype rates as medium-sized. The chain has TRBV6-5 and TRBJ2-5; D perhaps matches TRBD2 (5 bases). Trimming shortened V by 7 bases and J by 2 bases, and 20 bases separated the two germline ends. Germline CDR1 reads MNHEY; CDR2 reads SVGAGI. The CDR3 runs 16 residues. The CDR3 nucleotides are TGTGCCAGCACCCCACTGTGGAGGAGATCACAAGAGACCCAGTACTTC. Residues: CASTPLWRRSQETQYF.

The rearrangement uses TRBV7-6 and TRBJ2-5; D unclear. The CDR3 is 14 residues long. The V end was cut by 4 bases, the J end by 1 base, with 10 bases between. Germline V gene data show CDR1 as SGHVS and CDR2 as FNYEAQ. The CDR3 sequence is CASSSRVVQETQYF. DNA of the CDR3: TGTGCCAGCAGCTCCCGGGTCGTCCAAGAGACCCAGTACTTC.

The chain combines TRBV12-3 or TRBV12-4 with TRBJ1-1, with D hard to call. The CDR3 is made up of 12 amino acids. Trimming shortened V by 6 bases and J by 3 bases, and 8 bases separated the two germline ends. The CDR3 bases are TGTGCCAGCAGCAGGACCTACACTGAAGCTTTCTTT. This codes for CASSRTYTEAFF.